The clone carrying this TCR beta chain was seen ten or more times. Each CDR3 protein gets one entry after TCRdb re-called the 5' RACE reads with MiXCR. The table lists tens of thousands of distinct CDR3 sequences, 10% of them singletons. This CDR3 is 16 amino acids long. V shed 4 bases and J 7 bases; nucleotides not matched to a gene: 7. Looked up from germline, CDR1 is KGHSH and CDR2 is LQKENI. This sample is drawn from a study of early T cells in non-severe SARS-CoV-2 infection. J is TRBJ1-6 and V is TRBV18, with TRBD1 identical over 10 bases. The source of this sequence is an adult who was a healthcare worker with PCR-confirmed SARS-CoV-2 infection or an uninfected control (not recorded which). Material: whole blood. This CDR3 reads CASSLGMTGGNSPLHF. The CDR3 DNA reads TGTGCCAGCTCACTCGGGATGACAGGGGGCAATTCACCCCTCCACTTT. The whole variable domain, filled in from reference TRBV18 and TRBJ1-6, reads NAGVMQNPRHLVRRRGQEARLRCSPMKGHSHVYWYRQLPEEGLKFMVYLQKENIIDESGMPKERFSAEFPKEGPSILRIQQVVRGDSAAYFCASSLGMTGGNSPLHFGNGTRLTVT.